This T cell receptor beta chain was sequenced for a study of blood T cell repertoires in COVID-19. The method was immunoSEQ multiplex PCR; TCRdb's version includes in-frame clones alone and lacks a portion of them. This table has 80,000 to 95,000 clones, approximately 85% appearing once. Input material: peripheral blood. The receptor comes from a man between 65 and 80 years old with acute or convalescent COVID-19.

The CDR3 loop reads CASSFSQLEQFF. The CDR3, as DNA: TGCGCCAGCAGCTTTTCACAGCTAGAGCAGTTCTTC. The chain employs TRBV5-1 and TRBJ2-1, with D unresolved. This CDR3 is 12 amino acids long. Per the germline V gene, CDR1 is SGHRS and CDR2 is YFSETQ. Trimming cost V 2 bases and J 10 bases, with 10 bases left between them. Full variable domain (outside the CDR3, taken from reference TRBV5-1 and TRBJ2-1): KAGVTQTPRYLIKTRGQQVTLSCSPISGHRSVSWYQQTPGQGLQFLFEYFSETQRNKGNFPGRFSGRQFSNSRSEMNVSTLELGDSALYLCASSFSQLEQFFGPGTRLTVL.